The next 4 T cell receptor beta chains were all read from a single sample in a study of cytomegalovirus exposure and HLA in healthy donors. The PCR used 60 Vbeta and 13 Jbeta primers. Sequencing used immunoSEQ multiplex PCR; TCRdb keeps in-frame clones, though not all of them. The sample holds 60,000 to 85,000 clones, more than 60% seen once. The sequencing sample was made of PBMCs. Source of these receptors: a male donor in good health and CMV-seropositive.

The rearrangement links TRBV27 to TRBJ1-4; tentatively, D is TRBD1 (5 bases). This CDR3 comprises 16 residues. V was trimmed by 5 bases and J by 4 bases, leaving 17 bases between them. Germline V gives CDR1 MNHEY, CDR2 SMNVEV (reference sequence). CDR3 DNA: TGTGCCAGCAGTCGAAAAGCACAGGTGAATAATGAAAAACTGTTTTTT. Protein product: CASSRKAQVNNEKLFF.

The chain couples TRBV18 to TRBJ1-3; D possibly corresponds to TRBD1 (6 bases). CDR3 length: 14 residues. The ends were cut back, 6 bases at V and 0 bases at J, with 9 bases in the middle. The germline CDR1 and CDR2 sequences are KGHSH and LQKENI. This chain's CDR3 is CASSLDSSGNTIYF. The CDR3, as DNA: TGTGCCAGCTCGTTGGACAGCTCTGGAAACACCATATATTTT.

This clone turned up a few times. The chain employs TRBV7-9 and TRBJ1-5; 12 positions agree with TRBD1. The V gene end was trimmed by 6 bases and the J gene end by 0 bases; junction bases not matched to a gene: 9. The CDR3 contains 18 residues. CDR1 and CDR2 from the germline V gene are SEHNR and FQNEAQ (reference sequence). This CDR3 is CASSHAGTGGISNQPQHF. In DNA, the CDR3 is TGTGCCAGCAGTCACGCCGGGACAGGGGGCATTAGCAATCAGCCCCAGCATTTT.

With regard to this clone: Other DNA sequences in this specimen translate into the identical CDR3. V usage is TRBV18 and J usage is TRBJ1-2; D call uncertain. V lost 5 bases and J 1 base, leaving 5 bases between the germline ends. This CDR3 spans 12 amino acids. The germline CDR1 and CDR2 sequences are KGHSH and LQKENI. CDR3 region: CASSDNNYGYTF. The CDR3 DNA is TGTGCCAGCTCAGACAATAACTATGGCTACACCTTC.